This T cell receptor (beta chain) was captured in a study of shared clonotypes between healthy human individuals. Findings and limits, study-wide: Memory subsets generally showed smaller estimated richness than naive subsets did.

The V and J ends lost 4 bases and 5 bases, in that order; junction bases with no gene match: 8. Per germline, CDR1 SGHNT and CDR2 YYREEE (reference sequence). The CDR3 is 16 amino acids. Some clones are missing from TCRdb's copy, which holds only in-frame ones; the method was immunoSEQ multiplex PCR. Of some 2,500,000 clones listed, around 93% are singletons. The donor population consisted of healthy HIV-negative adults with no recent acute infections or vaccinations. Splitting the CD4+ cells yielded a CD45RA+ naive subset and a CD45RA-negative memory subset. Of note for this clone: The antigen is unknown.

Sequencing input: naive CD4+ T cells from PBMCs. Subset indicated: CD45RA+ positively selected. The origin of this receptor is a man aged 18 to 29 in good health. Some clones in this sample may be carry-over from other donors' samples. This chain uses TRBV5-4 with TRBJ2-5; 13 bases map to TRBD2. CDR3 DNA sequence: TGTGCCAGCAGCCCCGAGGGACTAGCGGGGACGGAGACCCAGTACTTC. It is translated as CASSPEGLAGTETQYF. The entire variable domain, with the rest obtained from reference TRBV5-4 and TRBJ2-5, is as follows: ETGVTQSPTHLIKTRGQQVTLRCSSQSGHNTVSWYQQALGQGPQFIFQYYREEENGRGNFPPRFSGLQFPNYSSELNVNALELDDSALYLCASSPEGLAGTETQYFGPGTRLLVL.